These 16 T cell receptor beta chains were all obtained from the same sample, sequenced in a study of blood T cell repertoires in COVID-19. The method was immunoSEQ multiplex PCR; TCRdb's version includes in-frame clones alone and lacks a portion of them. Here the sample spans some 150,000 clones, around four fifths being singletons. The sequenced sample was PBMCs or T cells enriched from blood (not recorded which). These receptors were obtained from a middle-aged woman who had recovered from COVID-19.

The genes are TRBV6-6 and TRBJ1-1; D is unclear. V shed 7 bases and J shed 1 base, with 10 bases lying between them. CDR1 MNHNY and CDR2 SVGAGI come from the germline V gene (reference sequence). CDR3 length: 13 residues. The CDR3: CASTPTPNTEAFF. CDR3 DNA: TGTGCCAGCACCCCTACCCCGAACACTGAAGCTTTCTTT.

The chain carries TRBV7-9 and TRBJ1-2, with D unresolved. V was shortened by 5 bases and J by 8 bases, with 18 bases between the two germline ends. CDR3 length equals 14 residues. Germline CDR1 is SEHNR and CDR2 is FQNEAQ (reference sequence). For the CDR3, the DNA is TGTGCCAGCAGCCAGCAGGCTTCTACGGGGGGCTACACCTTC. It translates to CASSQQASTGGYTF. Complete variable domain (other parts from reference TRBV7-9 and TRBJ1-2): DTGVSQNPRHKITKRGQNVTFRCDPISEHNRLYWYRQTLGQGPEFLTYFQNEAQLEKSRLLSDRFSAERPKGSFSTLEIQRTEQGDSAMYLCASSQQASTGGYTFGSGTRLTVV.

As for this clone: Other DNA sequences in this specimen translate into the identical CDR3. The V call is TRBV5-1, the J call TRBJ1-1; the D is unclear. CDR3 length equals 15 residues. Germline CDR1 SGHRS, CDR2 YFSETQ. The V and J ends lost 4 bases and 0 bases respectively, with 13 bases between them. DNA for the CDR3: TGCGCCAGCAGCCCTAGGACGGGAATGAACACTGAAGCTTTCTTT. It yields the protein CASSPRTGMNTEAFF. Complete variable domain (other parts from reference TRBV5-1 and TRBJ1-1): KAGVTQTPRYLIKTRGQQVTLSCSPISGHRSVSWYQQTPGQGLQFLFEYFSETQRNKGNFPGRFSGRQFSNSRSEMNVSTLELGDSALYLCASSPRTGMNTEAFFGQGTRLTVV.

J is TRBJ1-1 and V is TRBV7-8, with 7 bases fitting TRBD1. Germline trimming cut 0 bases from V and 0 bases from J; bases unmatched to any gene: 4. This CDR3 is built from 16 residues. Germline V CDR1 and CDR2: SGHVS, FQNEAQ. CDR3 sequence reads: CASSLAIGGLNTEAFF. The CDR3, as DNA: TGTGCCAGCAGCTTAGCAATAGGGGGCTTGAACACTGAAGCTTTCTTT.

CDR3 DNA sequence: TGCGCCAGCAGCTTAACGGCGGGCTCCCAAGAGACCCAGTACTTC. Translated, it gives CASSLTAGSQETQYF. This rearrangement joins TRBV5-1 to TRBJ2-5, with a weak D call TRBD2 (5 bases). V was cut by 2 bases and J by 1 base, with 12 bases left in between. Germline V gene data show CDR1 as SGHRS and CDR2 as YFSETQ. The CDR3 spans 15 residues.

V is TRBV25-1 and J is TRBJ2-1; D perhaps matches TRBD2 (7 bases). Germline-derived CDR1 and CDR2 are MGHDK and SYGVNS. Between the trimmed V and J ends, which lost 0 bases and 6 bases, there was a span of 12 bases. This CDR3 comprises 15 residues. The CDR3 here is CASSEYGAGANEQFF. The CDR3 DNA is TGTGCCAGCAGTGAATATGGGGCGGGGGCCAATGAGCAGTTCTTC.

V is TRBV5-6 and J is TRBJ1-1, with D possibly matching TRBD1 (6 bases). The germline CDR1 and CDR2 sequences are SGHDT and YYEEEE. This CDR3 is built from 14 residues. Trimming took 0 bases from V and 4 from J, leaving 10 bases between them. CDR3 nucleotides: TGTGCCAGCAGCTTGGTTAGGGGGAGCACTGAAGCTTTCTTT. It encodes CASSLVRGSTEAFF. The full variable domain, completed using reference TRBV5-6 and TRBJ1-1, is DAGVTQSPTHLIKTRGQQVTLRCSPKSGHDTVSWYQQALGQGPQFIFQYYEEEERQRGNFPDRFSGHQFPNYSSELNVNALLLGDSALYLCASSLVRGSTEAFFGQGTRLTVV.

The chain has TRBV19 and TRBJ2-2; TRBD1 agrees at 7 bases. This CDR3 comprises 18 residues. V lost 5 bases to trimming and J lost 6 bases; unmatched junction nucleotides: 18. Germline V CDR1 and CDR2: LNHDA, SQIVND (reference sequence). CDR3 sequence reads: CASSSGQVFSGDAGELFF. CDR3 sequence (DNA): TGTGCCAGTAGTTCCGGACAGGTTTTTAGTGGTGACGCCGGGGAGCTGTTTTTT.

V usage is TRBV19 and J usage is TRBJ1-5; D is uncertain. V dropped 2 bases and J dropped 0 bases, with 14 bases sitting between them. This CDR3 is built from 17 residues. Germline V CDR1 and CDR2: LNHDA, SQIVND (reference sequence). The CDR3 coding sequence is TGTGCCAGTAGTATATCTTTGCACGTCTATAGCAATCAGCCCCAGCATTTT. It is translated as CASSISLHVYSNQPQHF.

This rearrangement joins TRBV9 to TRBJ2-7; 9 nucleotides align to TRBD1. The end of the DNA fits TRBJ2-1 better, so the J call may be wrong. Germline V gene data show CDR1 as SGDLS and CDR2 as YYNGEE. This CDR3 contains 16 residues. In nucleotides, the CDR3 is TGTGCCAGCAGCGCAGAGAGGGACAGGGTCATTAATGAGCAGTTCTTC. Amino acids: CASSAERDRVINEQFF.

J is TRBJ2-7 and V is TRBV4-2, with 9 bases fitting TRBD1. With 0 bases clipped from V and 5 bases from J, the junction kept 5 bases outside the gene matches. CDR3 length: 15 amino acids. Germline V gives CDR1 LGHNA, CDR2 YNFKEQ. The CDR3 spells CASSQDRQGVNEQYF. CDR3 sequence (DNA): TGTGCCAGCAGCCAAGATAGACAGGGGGTAAACGAGCAGTACTTC.

The chain has TRBV29-1 and TRBJ1-1, with TRBD1 as a possible D gene (6 bases). The germline V gene encodes CDR1 SQVTM and CDR2 ANQGSEA. Trimming pared 0 bases from V and 5 bases from J, leaving 16 bases between. The CDR3 covers 15 residues. CDR3 region: CSVEDGQRIWTEAFF. For the CDR3, the DNA is TGCAGCGTTGAAGACGGACAGCGCATTTGGACTGAAGCTTTCTTT. The variable domain in full, completed from reference TRBV29-1 and TRBJ1-1, reads SAVISQKPSRDICQRGTSLTIQCQVDSQVTMMFWYRQQPGQSLTLIATANQGSEATYESGFVIDKFPISRPNLTFSTLTVSNMSPEDSSIYLCSVEDGQRIWTEAFFGQGTRLTVV.

The chain couples TRBV3-1 (or the pseudogene TRBV3-2) to TRBJ2-1; 13 bases agree with TRBD2. In germline, CDR1 is LGHDT, CDR2 YNNKEL (reference sequence). This CDR3 is built from 16 residues. Germline trimming cut 0 bases from V and 12 bases from J; bases unmatched to any gene: 8. CDR3: CASSQDITSGGALQFF. CDR3 in DNA: TGTGCCAGCAGCCAAGATATCACTAGCGGGGGGGCATTGCAGTTCTTC.

This chain connects TRBV24-1 to TRBJ2-3; 10 bases map to TRBD2. J was trimmed by 5 bases and V by 3 bases; bases with no gene match: 7. Germline values: CDR1 KGHDR, CDR2 SFDVKD. The CDR3 is made up of 16 amino acids. CDR3 protein: CATSDASGGAEDTQYF. In nucleotides, the CDR3 is TGTGCCACCAGTGATGCCAGCGGGGGGGCCGAAGATACGCAGTATTTT.

This rearrangement joins TRBV19 to TRBJ1-2; 8 bases line up with TRBD1. Germline CDR1 LNHDA, CDR2 SQIVND (reference sequence). The CDR3 has 15 residues. V lost 5 bases and J lost 4; bases outside the gene matches: 9. CDR3 residues: CASSPGTGRLYGYTF. The DNA of the CDR3 is TGTGCCAGTAGTCCTGGGACAGGTAGGCTCTATGGCTACACCTTC. The entire variable domain, with the rest obtained from reference TRBV19 and TRBJ1-2, is as follows: DGGITQSPKYLFRKEGQNVTLSCEQNLNHDAMYWYRQDPGQGLRLIYYSQIVNDFQKGDIAEGYSVSREKKESFPLTVTSAQKNPTAFYLCASSPGTGRLYGYTFGSGTRLTVV.

The chain links TRBV6-2 or TRBV6-3 to TRBJ1-6; maybe TRBD1 (6 bases). V was cut by 5 bases and J by 7 bases, with 18 bases left in between. Per the germline V gene, CDR1 is MNHEY and CDR2 is SVGEGT. The CDR3 loop spans 16 amino acids. Here the CDR3 DNA reads TGTGCCAGCAGTCCATCGACAGGACGGACGAATTCACCCCTCCACTTT. It translates to CASSPSTGRTNSPLHF.